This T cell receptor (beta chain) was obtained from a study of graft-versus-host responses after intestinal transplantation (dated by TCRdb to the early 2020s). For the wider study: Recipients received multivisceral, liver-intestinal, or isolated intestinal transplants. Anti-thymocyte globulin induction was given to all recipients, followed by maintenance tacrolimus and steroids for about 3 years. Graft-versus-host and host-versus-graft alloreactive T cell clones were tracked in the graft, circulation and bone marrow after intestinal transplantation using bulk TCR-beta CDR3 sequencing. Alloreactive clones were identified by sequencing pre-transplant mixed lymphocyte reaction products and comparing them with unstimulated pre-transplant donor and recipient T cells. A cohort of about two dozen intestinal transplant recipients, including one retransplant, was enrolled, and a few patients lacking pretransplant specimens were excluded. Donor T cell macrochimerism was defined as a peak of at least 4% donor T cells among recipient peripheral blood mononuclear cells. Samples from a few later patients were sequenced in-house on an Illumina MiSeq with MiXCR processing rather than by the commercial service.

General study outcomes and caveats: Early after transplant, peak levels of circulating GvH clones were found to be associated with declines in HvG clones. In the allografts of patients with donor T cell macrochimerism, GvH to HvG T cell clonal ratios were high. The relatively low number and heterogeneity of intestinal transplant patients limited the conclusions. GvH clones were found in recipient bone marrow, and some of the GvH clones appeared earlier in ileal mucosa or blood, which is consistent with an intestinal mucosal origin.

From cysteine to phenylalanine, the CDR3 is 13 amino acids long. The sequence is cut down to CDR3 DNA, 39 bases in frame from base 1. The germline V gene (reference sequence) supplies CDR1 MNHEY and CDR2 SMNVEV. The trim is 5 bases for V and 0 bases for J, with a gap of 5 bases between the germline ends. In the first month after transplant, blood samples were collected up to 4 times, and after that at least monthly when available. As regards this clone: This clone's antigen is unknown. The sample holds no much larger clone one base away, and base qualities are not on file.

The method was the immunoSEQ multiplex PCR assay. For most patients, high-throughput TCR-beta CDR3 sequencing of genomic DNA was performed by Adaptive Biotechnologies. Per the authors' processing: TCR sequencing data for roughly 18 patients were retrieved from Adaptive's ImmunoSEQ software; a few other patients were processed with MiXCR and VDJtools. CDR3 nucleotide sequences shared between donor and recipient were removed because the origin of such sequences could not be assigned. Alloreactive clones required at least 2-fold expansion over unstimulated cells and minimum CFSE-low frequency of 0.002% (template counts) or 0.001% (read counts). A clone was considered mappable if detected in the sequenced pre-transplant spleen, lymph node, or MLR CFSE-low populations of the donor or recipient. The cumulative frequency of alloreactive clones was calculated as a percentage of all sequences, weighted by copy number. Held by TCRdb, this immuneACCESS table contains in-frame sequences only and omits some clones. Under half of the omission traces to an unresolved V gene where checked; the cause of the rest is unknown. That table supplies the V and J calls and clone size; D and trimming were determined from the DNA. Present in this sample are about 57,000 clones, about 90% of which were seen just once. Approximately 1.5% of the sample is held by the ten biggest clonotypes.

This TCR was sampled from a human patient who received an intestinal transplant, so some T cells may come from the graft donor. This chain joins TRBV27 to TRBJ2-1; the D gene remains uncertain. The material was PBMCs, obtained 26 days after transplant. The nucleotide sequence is TGTGCCAGCAGTCTGAGCTCCTACAATGAGCAGTTCTTC. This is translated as CASSLSSYNEQFF.